These T cell receptor beta chains were read from a single sample in a study of T-cell reconstitution after alpha-beta-depleted transplantation in children. TCRdb re-analysed the PCR reads in MiXCR, keeping a single row per CDR3 protein. The sample has 440,000 or so distinct CDR3 sequences, 43% seen once. The sequenced sample was PBMCs, obtained before TCRalphabeta/CD19-depleted stem cell transplant. These receptor sequences come from a girl aged 2-15 years with aplastic anemia, due to receive a stem cell transplant. CDR3s include the opening cysteine and the closing phenylalanine or tryptophan. A D gene is named only where the DNA matches it firmly. Size values are once, few and many counts, or a class for expanded clones, and some rows have none.

D gene	V gene	J gene	clone size	CDR3 protein	CDR3 DNA
TRBD1	TRBV6-1	TRBJ1-4	once	CASSPGQGYRNEKLFF	TGTGCCAGCAGTCCCGGACAGGGGTACAGGAATGAAAAACTGTTTTTT
-	TRBV5-5	TRBJ1-1	-	CTSSPLTRGEAEAFF	TGTACCAGCAGCCCACTGACTCGGGGTGAAGCTGAAGCTTTCTTT
-	TRBV6-5	TRBJ2-3	-	CASSYSRWPDTQYF	TGTGCCAGCAGTTACTCGAGGTGGCCCGATACGCAGTATTTT
-	TRBV5-1	TRBJ2-5	-	CASSLGGGREETQYF	TGCGCCAGCAGCTTGGGTGGCGGCAGGGAAGAGACCCAGTACTTC
-	TRBV28	TRBJ1-2	once	CASSLNFASGGGGGGYTF	TGTGCCAGCAGTTTAAATTTTGCTAGCGGAGGGGGAGGAGGCGGCTACACCTTC
-	TRBV5-1	TRBJ2-7	many	CASSPGTGSYEQYF	TGTGCCAGCAGCCCGGGGACGGGGAGCTACGAGCAGTACTTC
-	TRBV12-3/TRBV12-4	TRBJ2-4	many	CASLLGLSIQYF	TGTGCCAGTTTATTGGGACTTAGCATTCAGTACTTC
TRBD2	TRBV12-3/TRBV12-4	TRBJ2-1	many	CASRPRASGSSEQFF	TGTGCCAGCAGGCCCCGGGCTAGCGGGAGTAGCGAGCAGTTCTTC
-	TRBV20-1	TRBJ2-3	-	CSAREAGTDTQYF	TGCAGTGCTAGGGAGGCCGGCACAGATACGCAGTATTTT
-	TRBV14	TRBJ2-7	few	CASSPLGLSYEQYF	TGTGCCAGCAGCCCCTTAGGGCTCTCTTACGAGCAGTACTTC
-	TRBV7-3	TRBJ2-1	-	CASSLTPRSSYNEQFF	TGTGCCAGCAGCTTAACCCCCCGGAGCTCCTACAATGAGCAGTTCTTC
-	TRBV4-3	TRBJ1-5	-	CASSQTGNNQPQHF	TGCGCCAGCAGCCAAACAGGGAACAATCAGCCCCAGCATTTT
-	TRBV2	TRBJ2-1	few	CASRVKWHQGYNEQFF	TGTGCCAGCAGGGTTAAGTGGCACCAGGGCTACAATGAGCAGTTCTTC
-	TRBV5-1	TRBJ2-1	many	CASVGQSYNEQFF	TGCGCCAGCGTTGGACAGTCCTACAATGAGCAGTTCTTC
-	TRBV5-5	TRBJ2-7	once	CASSPELLSYEQYF	TGTGCCAGCAGCCCGGAGCTCCTTTCCTACGAGCAGTACTTC
-	TRBV6-5	TRBJ2-3	few	CASSYEPSTDTQYF	TGTGCCAGCAGTTACGAACCTAGCACAGATACGCAGTATTTT
-	TRBV7-2	TRBJ2-3	few	CASSLAGPGVSTDTQYF	TGTGCCAGCAGCTTAGCTGGTCCGGGAGTCAGCACAGATACGCAGTATTTT
TRBD2	TRBV20-1	TRBJ2-3	-	CSARPSGRADTQYF	TGCAGTGCTCGCCCTAGCGGGAGGGCAGATACGCAGTATTTT
-	TRBV7-3	TRBJ2-7	-	CASSPRNSYEQYF	TGTGCCAGCAGCCCAAGGAACTCTTACGAGCAGTACTTC
-	TRBV5-6	TRBJ2-1	-	CASSLRRRSSYNEQFF	TGTGCCAGCAGCTTGCGGAGGCGTTCCTCCTACAATGAGCAGTTCTTC
TRBD2	TRBV6-5	TRBJ2-7	few	CASSHPTSGRSYEQYF	TGTGCCAGCAGTCACCCCACCAGCGGGAGGTCCTACGAGCAGTACTTC
TRBD1	TRBV5-1	TRBJ2-4	once	CASSFLTGQGNIQYF	TGCGCCAGCAGCTTCTTAACGGGACAGGGAAACATTCAGTACTTC
-	TRBV28	TRBJ1-5	many	CASSFTVSNQPQHF	TGTGCCAGCAGTTTTACGGTTAGCAATCAGCCCCAGCATTTT
TRBD2	TRBV28	TRBJ2-3	-	CASMGGGPDTQYF	TGTGCCAGCATGGGCGGGGGGCCCGATACGCAGTATTTT
-	TRBV6-1	TRBJ2-7	-	CASNNQWAYEQYF	TGTGCCAGCAACAATCAGTGGGCCTACGAGCAGTACTTC